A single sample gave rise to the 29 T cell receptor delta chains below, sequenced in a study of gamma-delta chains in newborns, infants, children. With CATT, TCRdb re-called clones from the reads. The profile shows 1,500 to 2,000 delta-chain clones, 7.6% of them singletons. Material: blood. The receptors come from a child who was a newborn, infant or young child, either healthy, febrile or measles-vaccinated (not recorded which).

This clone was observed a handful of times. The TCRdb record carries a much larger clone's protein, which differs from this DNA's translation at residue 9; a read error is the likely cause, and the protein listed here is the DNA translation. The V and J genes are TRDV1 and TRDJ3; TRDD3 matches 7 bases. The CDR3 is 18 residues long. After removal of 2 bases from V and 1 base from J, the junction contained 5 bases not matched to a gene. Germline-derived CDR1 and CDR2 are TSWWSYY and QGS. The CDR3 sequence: CALGERGDASWDTRQMFF. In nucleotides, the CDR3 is TGTGCTCTTGGGGAAAGGGGGGATGCTTCCTGGGACACCCGACAGATGTTTTTC.

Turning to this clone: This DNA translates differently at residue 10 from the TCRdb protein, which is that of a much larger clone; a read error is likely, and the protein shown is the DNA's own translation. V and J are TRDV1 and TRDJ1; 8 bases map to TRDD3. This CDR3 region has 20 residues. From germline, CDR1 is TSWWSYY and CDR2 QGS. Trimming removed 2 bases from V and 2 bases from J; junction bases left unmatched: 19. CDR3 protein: CALGESGYTEGYAWTDKLIF. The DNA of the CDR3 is TGTGCTCTTGGGGAATCCGGCTATACTGAGGGATACGCGTGGACCGATAAACTCATCTTT.

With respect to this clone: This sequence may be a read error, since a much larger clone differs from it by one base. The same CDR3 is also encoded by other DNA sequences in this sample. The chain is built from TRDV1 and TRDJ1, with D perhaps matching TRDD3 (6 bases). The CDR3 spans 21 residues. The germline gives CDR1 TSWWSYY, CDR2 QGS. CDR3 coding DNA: TGTGCCCTTGGGGAACTCCTCACTACTGGGTCGAACGTCGAATACACCGATAAACTCATCTTT. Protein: CALGELLTTGSNVEYTDKLIF.

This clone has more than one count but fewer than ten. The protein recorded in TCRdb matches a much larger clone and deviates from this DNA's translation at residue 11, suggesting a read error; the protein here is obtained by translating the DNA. As DNA, the CDR3 is TGTGCTCTTGGGGAACTCGTGTACTGGGGGAGACTGGGGCGCACCGATAAACTCATCTTT. Translation: CALGELVYWGRLGRTDKLIF. The chain employs TRDV1 and TRDJ1; 9 positions agree with TRDD3. Germline V gives CDR1 TSWWSYY, CDR2 QGS. The CDR3 is 20 amino acids. Germline trimming cut 0 bases from V and 1 base from J; bases unmatched to any gene: 15.

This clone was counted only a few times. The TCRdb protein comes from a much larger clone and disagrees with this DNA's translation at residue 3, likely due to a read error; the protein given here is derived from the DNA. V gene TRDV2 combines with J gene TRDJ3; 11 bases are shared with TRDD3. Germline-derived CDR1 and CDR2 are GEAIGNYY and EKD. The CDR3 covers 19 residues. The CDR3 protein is CARDELGDKEVRDTRQMFF. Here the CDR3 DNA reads TGTGCCCGTGACGAACTGGGGGATAAGGAGGTGCGGGACACCCGACAGATGTTTTTC.

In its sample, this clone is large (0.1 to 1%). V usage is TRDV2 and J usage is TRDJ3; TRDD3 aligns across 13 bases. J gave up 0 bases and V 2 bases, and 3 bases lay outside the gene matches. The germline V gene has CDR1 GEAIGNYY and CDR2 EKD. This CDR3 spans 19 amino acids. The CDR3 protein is CACDKYWGIRSWDTRQMFF. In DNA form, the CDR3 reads TGTGCCTGTGACAAGTACTGGGGGATACGCTCCTGGGACACCCGACAGATGTTTTTC.

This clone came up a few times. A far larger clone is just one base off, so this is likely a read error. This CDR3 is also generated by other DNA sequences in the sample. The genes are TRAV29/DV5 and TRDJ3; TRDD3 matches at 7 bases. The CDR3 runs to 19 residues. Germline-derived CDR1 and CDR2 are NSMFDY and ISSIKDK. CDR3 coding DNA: TGTGCAGCAAGCGGGGATTGGGGGACGGGCTCCTGGGACACCAGACAGATGTTTTTC. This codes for CAASGDWGTGSWDTRQMFF.

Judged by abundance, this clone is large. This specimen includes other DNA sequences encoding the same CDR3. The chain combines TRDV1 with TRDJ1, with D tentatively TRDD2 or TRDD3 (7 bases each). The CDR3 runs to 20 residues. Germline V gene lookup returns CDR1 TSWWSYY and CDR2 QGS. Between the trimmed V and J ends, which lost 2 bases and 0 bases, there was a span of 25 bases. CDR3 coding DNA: TGTGCTCTTGGGGAAAACCTTCCTCACCCCTGGGGGTCGTACACCGATAAACTCATCTTT. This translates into CALGENLPHPWGSYTDKLIF.

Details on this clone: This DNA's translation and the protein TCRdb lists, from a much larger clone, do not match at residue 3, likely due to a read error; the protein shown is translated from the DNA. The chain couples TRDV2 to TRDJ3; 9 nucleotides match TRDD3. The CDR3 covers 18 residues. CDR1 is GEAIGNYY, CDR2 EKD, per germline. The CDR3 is CARDTVLGDAWDTRQMFF. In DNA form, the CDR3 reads TGTGCCCGTGACACCGTACTGGGGGACGCCTGGGACACCCGACAGATGTTTTTC.

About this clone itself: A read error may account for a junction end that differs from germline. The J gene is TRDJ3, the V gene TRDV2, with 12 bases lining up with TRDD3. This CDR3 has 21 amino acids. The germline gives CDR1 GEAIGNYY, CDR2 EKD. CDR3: CARDTGRPGGYATWDTQQMFF. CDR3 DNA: TGTGCCCGTGACACTGGACGACCTGGGGGATACGCCACCTGGGACACCCAACAGATGTTTTTC.

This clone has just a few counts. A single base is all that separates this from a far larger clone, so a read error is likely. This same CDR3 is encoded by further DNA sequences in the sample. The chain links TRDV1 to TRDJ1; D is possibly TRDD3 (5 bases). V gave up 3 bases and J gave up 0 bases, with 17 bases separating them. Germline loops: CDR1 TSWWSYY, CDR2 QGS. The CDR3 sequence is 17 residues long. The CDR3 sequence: CALGELWDLGYTDKLIF. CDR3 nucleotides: TGTGCTCTTGGGGAGCTATGGGATCTGGGTTACACCGATAAACTCATCTTT.

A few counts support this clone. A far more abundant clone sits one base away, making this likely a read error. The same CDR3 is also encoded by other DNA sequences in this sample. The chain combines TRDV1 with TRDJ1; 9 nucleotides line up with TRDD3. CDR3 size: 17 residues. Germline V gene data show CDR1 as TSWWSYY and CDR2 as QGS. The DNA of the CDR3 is TGTGCCCTTGGGGAAGGACCTACTGGGGGACCCACCGATAAACTCATCTTT. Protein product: CALGEGPTGGPTDKLIF.

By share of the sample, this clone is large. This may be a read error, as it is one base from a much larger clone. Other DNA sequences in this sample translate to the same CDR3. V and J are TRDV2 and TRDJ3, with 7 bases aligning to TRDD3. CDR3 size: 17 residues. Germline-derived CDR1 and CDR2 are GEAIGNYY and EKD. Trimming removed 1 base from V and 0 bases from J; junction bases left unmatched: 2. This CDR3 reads CACDTWGSSWDTRQMFF. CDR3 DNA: TGTGCCTGTGACACTTGGGGGAGCTCCTGGGACACCCGACAGATGTTTTTC.

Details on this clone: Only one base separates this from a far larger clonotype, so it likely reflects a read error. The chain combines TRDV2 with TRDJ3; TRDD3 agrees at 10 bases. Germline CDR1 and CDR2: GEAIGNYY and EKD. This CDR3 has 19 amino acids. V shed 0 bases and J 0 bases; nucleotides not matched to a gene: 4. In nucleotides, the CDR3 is TGTGCCTGTGACACCGTTGGGGGATACAGCTCCTGGGACACCCGACAGATGTTTTTC. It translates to CACDTVGGYSSWDTRQMFF.

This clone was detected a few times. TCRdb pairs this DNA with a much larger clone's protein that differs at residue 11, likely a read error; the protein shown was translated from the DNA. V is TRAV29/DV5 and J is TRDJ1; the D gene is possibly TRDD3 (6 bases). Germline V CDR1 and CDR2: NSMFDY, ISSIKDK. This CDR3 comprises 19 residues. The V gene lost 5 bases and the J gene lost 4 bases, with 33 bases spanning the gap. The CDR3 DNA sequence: TGTGCAGCCACCCGGGCTTACCGTTTGGGGGGTAAGGACAGCGATAAACTCATCTTT. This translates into CAATRAYRLGGKDSDKLIF.

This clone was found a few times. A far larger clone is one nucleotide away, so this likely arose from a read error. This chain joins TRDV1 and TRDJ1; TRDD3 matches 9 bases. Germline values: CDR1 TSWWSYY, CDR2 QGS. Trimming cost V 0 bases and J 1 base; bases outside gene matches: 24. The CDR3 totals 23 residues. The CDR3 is CALGELGGSYLYWGTRLTDKLIF. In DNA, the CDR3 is TGTGCTCTTGGGGAACTAGGCGGCTCCTACCTCTACTGGGGGACAAGACTCACCGATAAACTCATCTTT.

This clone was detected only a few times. Written as DNA, the CDR3 is TGTGCAGCAAGCGCGTTACTGGGGGGAAGCTCCTGGGACACCCGGCGGATGTTTTTC. This sequence encodes CAASALLGGSSWDTRRMFF. V gene TRAV29/DV5 combines with J gene TRDJ3; TRDD3 matches at 8 bases. This CDR3 region has 19 residues. V lost 0 bases to trimming and J lost 18 bases; unmatched junction nucleotides: 26. Germline CDR1 is NSMFDY and CDR2 is ISSIKDK.

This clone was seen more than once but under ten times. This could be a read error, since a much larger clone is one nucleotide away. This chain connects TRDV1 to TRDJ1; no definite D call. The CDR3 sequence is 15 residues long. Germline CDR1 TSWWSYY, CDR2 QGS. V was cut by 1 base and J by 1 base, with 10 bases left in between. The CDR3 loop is CALGERKRFTDKLIF. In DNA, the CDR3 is TGTGCTCTTGGGGAACGAAAAAGGTTCACCGATAAACTCATCTTT.

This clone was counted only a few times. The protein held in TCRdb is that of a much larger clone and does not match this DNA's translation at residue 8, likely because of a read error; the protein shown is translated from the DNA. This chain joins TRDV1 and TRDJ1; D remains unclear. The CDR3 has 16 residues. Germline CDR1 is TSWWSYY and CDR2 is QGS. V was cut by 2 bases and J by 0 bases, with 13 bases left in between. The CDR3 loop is CALGEGWVNYTDKLIF. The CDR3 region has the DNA TGTGCTCTTGGGGAAGGATGGGTCAACTACACCGATAAACTCATCTTT.

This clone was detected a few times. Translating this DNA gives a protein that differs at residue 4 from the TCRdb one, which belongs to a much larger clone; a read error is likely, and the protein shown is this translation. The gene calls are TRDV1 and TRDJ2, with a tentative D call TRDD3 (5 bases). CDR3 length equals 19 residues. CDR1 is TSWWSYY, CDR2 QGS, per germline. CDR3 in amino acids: CALRDPLFHTGVLTAQLFF. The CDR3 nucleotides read TGTGCTCTTAGGGATCCACTTTTCCATACAGGGGTTTTGACAGCACAACTCTTCTTT.

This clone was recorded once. The CDR3 loop reads CACDERGDTSTAQLFF. CDR3 sequence (DNA): TGTGCCTGTGACGAAAGGGGTGATACGTCTACAGCACAACTCTTCTTT. The chain recombines TRDV2 with TRDJ2; D is perhaps TRDD3 (6 bases). The CDR3 sequence is 16 residues long. Germline CDR1 GEAIGNYY, CDR2 EKD. The germline V and J ends were trimmed by 3 bases and 5 bases, with 18 bases remaining between them.

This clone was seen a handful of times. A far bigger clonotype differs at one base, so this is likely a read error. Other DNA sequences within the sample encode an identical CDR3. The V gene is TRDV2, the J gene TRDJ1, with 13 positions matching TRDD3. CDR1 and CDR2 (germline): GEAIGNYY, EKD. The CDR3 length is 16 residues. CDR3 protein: CACDILGDTYTDKLIF. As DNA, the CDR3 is TGTGCCTGCGACATACTGGGGGATACGTACACCGATAAACTCATCTTT.

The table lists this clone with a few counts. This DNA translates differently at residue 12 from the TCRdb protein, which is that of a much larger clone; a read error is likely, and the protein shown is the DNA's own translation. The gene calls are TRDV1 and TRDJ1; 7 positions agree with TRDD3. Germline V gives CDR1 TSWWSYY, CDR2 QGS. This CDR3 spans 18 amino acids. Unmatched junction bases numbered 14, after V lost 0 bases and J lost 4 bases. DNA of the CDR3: TGTGCTCTTGGGGAACTATCTGGGGGCCACTGGCGGCGCGATAAACTCATCTTT. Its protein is CALGELSGGHWRRDKLIF.

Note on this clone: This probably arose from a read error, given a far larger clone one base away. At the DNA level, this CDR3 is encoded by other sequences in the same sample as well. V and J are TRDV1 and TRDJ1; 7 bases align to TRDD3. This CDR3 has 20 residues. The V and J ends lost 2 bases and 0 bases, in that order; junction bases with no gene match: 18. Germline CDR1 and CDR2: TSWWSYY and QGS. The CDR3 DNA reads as TGTGCTCTTGGGGAAGTTAACCATAAGTACTGGGGCCAGTACACCGATAAACTCATCTTT. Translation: CALGEVNHKYWGQYTDKLIF.

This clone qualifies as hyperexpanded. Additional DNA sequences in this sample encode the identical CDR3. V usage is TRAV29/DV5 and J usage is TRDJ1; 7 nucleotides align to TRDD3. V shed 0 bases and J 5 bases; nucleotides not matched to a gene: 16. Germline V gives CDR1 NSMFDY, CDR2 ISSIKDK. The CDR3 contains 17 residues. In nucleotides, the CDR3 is TGTGCAGCAAGCGCGCTCGGGCGTACTGGGGCAACGGATAAACTCATCTTT. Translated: CAASALGRTGATDKLIF. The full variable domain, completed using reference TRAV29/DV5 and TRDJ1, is DQQVKQNSPSLSVQEGRISILNCDYTNSMFDYFLWYKKYPAEGPTFLISISSIKDKNEDGRFTVFLNKSAKHLSLHIVPSQPGDSAVYFCAASALGRTGATDKLIFGKGTRVTVEP.

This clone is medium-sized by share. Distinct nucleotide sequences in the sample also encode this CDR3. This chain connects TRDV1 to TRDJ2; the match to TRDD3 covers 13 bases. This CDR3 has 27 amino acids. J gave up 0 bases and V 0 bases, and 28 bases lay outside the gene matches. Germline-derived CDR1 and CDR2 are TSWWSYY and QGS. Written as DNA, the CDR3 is TGTGCTCTTGGGGAACTAGATCCTCCTGGGAGGTACTGGGGGATACGCGTCCCTCTCCCTTTGACAGCACAACTCTTCTTT. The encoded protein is CALGELDPPGRYWGIRVPLPLTAQLFF.

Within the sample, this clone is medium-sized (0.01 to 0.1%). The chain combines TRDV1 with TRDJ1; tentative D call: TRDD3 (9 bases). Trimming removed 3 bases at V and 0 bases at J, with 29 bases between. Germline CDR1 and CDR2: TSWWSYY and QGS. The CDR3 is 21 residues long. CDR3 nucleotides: TGTGCTCTTGGGGACTCGGCCTTCCTAGCTGGGGGATTATTGTACACCGATAAACTCATCTTT. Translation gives CALGDSAFLAGGLLYTDKLIF.

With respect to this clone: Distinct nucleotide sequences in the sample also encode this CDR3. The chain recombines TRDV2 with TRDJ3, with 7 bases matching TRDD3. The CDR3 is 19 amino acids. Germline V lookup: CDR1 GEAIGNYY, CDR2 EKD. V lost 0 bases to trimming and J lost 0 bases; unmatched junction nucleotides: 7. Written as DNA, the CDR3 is TGTGCCTGTGACACCTGGGGGAGCAGAAGCTCCTGGGACACCCGACAGATGTTTTTC. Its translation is CACDTWGSRSSWDTRQMFF.

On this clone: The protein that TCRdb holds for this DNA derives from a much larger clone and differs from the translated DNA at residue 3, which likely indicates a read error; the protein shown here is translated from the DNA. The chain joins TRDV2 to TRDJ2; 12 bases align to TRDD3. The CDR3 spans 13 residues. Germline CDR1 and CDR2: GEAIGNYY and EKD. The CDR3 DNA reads TGTGCCTGGGACACTGGGGGATACCCACAACTCTTCTTT. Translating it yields CAWDTGGYPQLFF.